Listed below are T cell receptor beta chains from one sample, sequenced in a study of early T cells in non-severe SARS-CoV-2 infection. TCRdb used MiXCR to reprocess the 5' RACE reads, holding one entry per CDR3 protein. The sample shows about 36,000 distinct CDR3 sequences, under 8% of them seen only once. The material sequenced was whole blood, taken at baseline. The source is an adult who was a healthcare worker with PCR-confirmed SARS-CoV-2 infection or an uninfected control (not recorded which). CDR3s include the opening cysteine and the closing phenylalanine or tryptophan. The D gene is left open where the match is weak. Size values are once, few and many counts, or a class for expanded clones, and some rows have none.

V,size,D,J,DNA,CDR3
TRBV18,.,.,TRBJ1-1,TGTGCCAGCTCACCAGGGGCGGTGAACACTGAAGCTTTCTTT,CASSPGAVNTEAFF
TRBV29-1,.,.,TRBJ1-1,TGCAGCGTTGATGCCTCCAGCGGTCGGAACACTGAAGCTTTCTTT,CSVDASSGRNTEAFF
TRBV7-9,few,TRBD2,TRBJ2-7,TGTGCCAGCAGCCCCGGGGGGAGGCACGAGCAGTACTTC,CASSPGGRHEQYF
TRBV12-3/TRBV12-4,.,TRBD1,TRBJ2-5,TGTGCCAGCGGACAGGGGGCAAGAGAGACCCAGTACTTC,CASGQGARETQYF
TRBV28,few,.,TRBJ2-7,TGTGCCAGCGGACCACTAGACCTCCCCTACGAGCAGTACTTC,CASGPLDLPYEQYF
TRBV5-1,many,.,TRBJ1-1,TGCGCCAGCAGCCCGATAAGACAAAACACTGAAGCTTTCTTT,CASSPIRQNTEAFF
TRBV6-2/TRBV6-3,.,.,TRBJ2-4,TGTGCCAGCAGTTACTCGATCCCAGAGGTCAAAAACATTCGGTACTTC,CASSYSIPEVKNIRYF
TRBV5-5,few,.,TRBJ2-2,TGTGCCAGCAGCTCGCGAGGGGCCATGACCGGGGAGCTGTTTTTT,CASSSRGAMTGELFF
TRBV29-1,many,.,TRBJ1-1,TGCAGCGTTCTCCGGGAGAACACTGAAGCTTTCTTT,CSVLRENTEAFF
TRBV5-1,.,.,TRBJ2-3,TGCGCCAGCAGCTCCCTGGGGGCGGGGAGAACAGATACGCAGTATTTT,CASSSLGAGRTDTQYF
TRBV6-1,.,.,TRBJ1-1,TGTGCCAGCAGTGAACAGTGGGCGAACACTGAAGCTTTCTTT,CASSEQWANTEAFF
TRBV11-2,few,.,TRBJ2-1,TGTGCCAGCAGCTTTTCCCCACGGATTAGCTCCTACAATGAGCAGTTCTTC,CASSFSPRISSYNEQFF
TRBV29-1,many,.,TRBJ1-5,TGCAGCGTTGAGCAAGCGGACAATCAGCCCCAGCATTTT,CSVEQADNQPQHF
TRBV28,many,.,TRBJ1-6,TGTGCCAGCAGTTTACTCACCACCCCACCCCTCCACTTT,CASSLLTTPPLHF
TRBV28,many,.,TRBJ2-2,TGTGCCAGCAGTTTGGGACTGGGAGTGACATTAGGGAACACCGGGGAGCTGTTTTTT,CASSLGLGVTLGNTGELFF
TRBV7-2,many,TRBD1,TRBJ1-2,TGTGCCAGCAGCTTAGCCGGACAGGGGGCGGGCGGCTACACCTTC,CASSLAGQGAGGYTF
TRBV29-1,many,.,TRBJ2-2,TGCAGCGCTTCGGTGGCCGGGGAGCTGTTTTTT,CSASVAGELFF
TRBV11-2,.,.,TRBJ2-7,TGTGCCAGCAGTTTAAGCTCCTACGAGCAGTACTTC,CASSLSSYEQYF
TRBV27,few,TRBD2,TRBJ2-2,TGTGCCAGCAGTTTACCCCCCGGGGCTAGCGGGAAGTCTAGTACCGGGGAGCTGTTTTTT,CASSLPPGASGKSSTGELFF
TRBV24-1,.,.,TRBJ1-2,TGTGCCACCAGTGATCCCGGGCAAACCCGGACAAGCTACACCTTC,CATSDPGQTRTSYTF
TRBV13,few,TRBD2,TRBJ2-1,TGTGCCAGCAGCTCGACTAGCGGGGTCTCCTACAATGAGCAGTTCTTC,CASSSTSGVSYNEQFF
TRBV7-2,.,TRBD2,TRBJ2-7,TGTGCCAGCAGCCCCGGGGGGGCCCTCTCCTACGAGCAGTACTTC,CASSPGGALSYEQYF
TRBV10-3,few,.,TRBJ2-1,TGTGCCATCGGCAGGGTGGCCAGTGAGCAGTTCTTC,CAIGRVASEQFF
TRBV7-2,.,.,TRBJ2-7,TGTGCCAGCAGCCTAGTTACAATTGCCGAGCAGTACTTC,CASSLVTIAEQYF
TRBV20-1,many,.,TRBJ1-5,TGCAGTGCCACTGCGTATGGGGGGCGTGGTAATCAGCCCCAGCATTTT,CSATAYGGRGNQPQHF
TRBV28,.,.,TRBJ1-3,TGTGCCAGCAGTCCACAACACGGAGCCCCTGGAAACACCATATATTTT,CASSPQHGAPGNTIYF
TRBV2,.,TRBD1,TRBJ1-1,TGTGCCAGCAGTCTACTACAGGGGACGAACACTGAAGCTTTCTTT,CASSLLQGTNTEAFF
TRBV5-1,few,.,TRBJ1-2,TGCGCCAGCAGCTTGGCGGCCGATGCTAACTATGGCTACACCTTC,CASSLAADANYGYTF
TRBV7-2,.,TRBD2,TRBJ2-3,TGTGCCAGCAGCTCAGGACTAGCGGGACCCGCGGATACGCAGTATTTT,CASSSGLAGPADTQYF
TRBV28,many,.,TRBJ1-3,TGTGCCAGCAGCCGAACCGACACGTCTGGAAACACCATATATTTT,CASSRTDTSGNTIYF
TRBV12-3/TRBV12-4,few,TRBD2,TRBJ2-3,TGTGCCAGCAGTCTAGCGGAAGGCTGGACAGATACGCAGTATTTT,CASSLAEGWTDTQYF
TRBV18,many,.,TRBJ1-3,TGTGCCAGCTCACCGACAGATATATCTGGAAACACCATATATTTT,CASSPTDISGNTIYF